This TCR beta chain was retrieved from a study of type 1 and type 2 diabetes patients. Study-level information: A total of 18,976,912 paired-end reads came from the whole study.

This clonotype has just a few counts. Its target is not known. Whole-study results and caveats: In CD4+ and CD8+ T cells, type 2 diabetes diversity exceeded type 1. Type 2 diabetes and control samples shared highly correlated V and J usage, averaging about 0.97.

PCR was run on genomic DNA. A primer set of 30 forward and 13 reverse primers amplified the CDR3. Via MiXCR, TCRdb re-called the multiplex PCR reads, giving one row per CDR3 protein. This sample has under 300,000 distinct CDR3 sequences, with 45% to 60% found just once. CDR1 and CDR2 from the germline V gene are SGHTA and FQGNSA. This CDR3 is built from 14 residues. The V end was cut by 5 bases, the J end by 5 bases, with 15 bases between. Diabetic patients met standard criteria for type 1 or type 2 diabetes. The chain combines TRBV7-2 with TRBJ2-5; D is unclear. The origin of this receptor is a man aged 18 to 30 with type 2 diabetes. The sequencing input was peripheral blood mononuclear cells (PBMCs). CDR3 residues: CASSRIGSGETQYF. DNA of the CDR3: TGTGCCAGCAGCCGAATTGGTTCTGGCGAGACCCAGTACTTC.